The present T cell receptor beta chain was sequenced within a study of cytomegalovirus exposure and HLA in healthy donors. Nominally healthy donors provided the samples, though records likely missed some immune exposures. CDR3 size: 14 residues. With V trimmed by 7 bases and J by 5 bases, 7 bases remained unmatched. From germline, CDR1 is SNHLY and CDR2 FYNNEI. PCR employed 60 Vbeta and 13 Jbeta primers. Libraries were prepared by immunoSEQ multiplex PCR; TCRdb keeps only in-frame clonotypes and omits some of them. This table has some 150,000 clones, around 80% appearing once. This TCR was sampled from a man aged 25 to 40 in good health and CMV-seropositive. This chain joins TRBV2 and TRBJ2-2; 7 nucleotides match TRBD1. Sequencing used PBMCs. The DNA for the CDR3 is TGTGCCAGCACACAGGGGATGAGTACCGGGGAGCTGTTTTTT. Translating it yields CASTQGMSTGELFF.